The rows below give T cell receptor beta chains drawn from one sample of a study of T-cell memory formation after mild COVID-19. TCRdb re-derived calls from the 5' RACE reads in MiXCR, one entry per CDR3 protein. The repertoire holds roughly 480,000 distinct CDR3 sequences, around a quarter seen once, with 12% in the top ten. The sequenced material came from PBMCs or a T cell subset sorted from them (not recorded which). Receptors were obtained from an adult woman who had mild COVID-19 (a few samples of this study predate the infection). Cell type and time point are not known. The CDR3 runs from the conserved cysteine through the conserved F or W. The D gene is left open where the match is weak. Size is omitted from some rows. Given values are once, few, many or a class for expanded clones.

>NA|TRBD2|TRBJ2-2|TRBV18
CASSPSTGLANTGELFF
TGTGCCAGCTCACCTTCCACGGGACTAGCTAACACCGGGGAGCTGTTTTTT
>few|NA|TRBJ2-3|TRBV12-3/TRBV12-4
CASSPGIGQYF
TGTGCCAGCAGTCCGGGGATCGGGCAGTATTTT
>few|TRBD1|TRBJ1-6|TRBV5-1
CASSFGTGDRNSPLHF
TGCGCCAGCAGCTTTGGGACAGGGGATCGTAATTCACCCCTCCACTTT
>NA|NA|TRBJ2-3|TRBV7-9
CASSLVPELTDTQYF
TGTGCCAGCAGCTTAGTCCCAGAGCTAACAGATACGCAGTATTTT
>NA|NA|TRBJ2-1|TRBV7-9
CASRIGASEQFF
TGTGCCAGCCGCATTGGGGCCTCTGAGCAGTTCTTC
>NA|NA|TRBJ2-3|TRBV5-1
CASSLQAQTDTQYF
TGCGCCAGCAGCTTACAGGCCCAAACAGATACGCAGTATTTT
>few|NA|TRBJ1-2|TRBV29-1
CSARRGEGDYGYTF
TGCAGCGCCCGTCGGGGGGAAGGTGACTATGGCTACACCTTC
>few|NA|TRBJ1-5|TRBV20-1
CSARVGGIDNQPQHF
TGCAGTGCTAGAGTTGGGGGTATTGACAATCAGCCCCAGCATTTT
>NA|NA|TRBJ1-2|TRBV6-5
CASTNPGARGYTF
TGTGCCAGCACCAATCCGGGGGCTAGAGGCTACACCTTC
>NA|NA|TRBJ1-1|TRBV18
CASSPFGDSGTEAFF
TGTGCCAGCTCACCATTTGGCGATAGCGGCACTGAAGCTTTCTTT
>many|NA|TRBJ1-1|TRBV20-1
CSARQGYTEAFF
TGCAGTGCTAGGCAGGGATACACTGAAGCTTTCTTT
>NA|TRBD1|TRBJ2-3|TRBV7-2
CASIPGQVTDTQYF
TGTGCCAGCATCCCGGGACAGGTCACAGATACGCAGTATTTT
>few|NA|TRBJ2-5|TRBV6-1
CASMFEGGPETQYF
TGTGCCAGCATGTTCGAAGGGGGGCCGGAGACCCAGTACTTC
>NA|TRBD2|TRBJ2-5|TRBV20-1
CSARDLLADQETQYF
TGCAGTGCTAGAGATTTACTAGCGGACCAAGAGACCCAGTACTTC
>few|NA|TRBJ1-1|TRBV7-8
CASSATRAPEAFF
TGTGCCAGCAGCGCAACAAGAGCTCCTGAAGCTTTCTTT
>few|NA|TRBJ1-2|TRBV6-5
CASSYAMRVGTYGYTF
TGTGCCAGCAGTTACGCCATGAGGGTGGGGACCTATGGCTACACCTTC
>few|TRBD1|TRBJ2-4|TRBV3-1
CASSQDSMGQRNIQYF
TGTGCCAGCAGCCAAGATTCTATGGGACAGAGGAACATTCAGTACTTC
>NA|TRBD1|TRBJ1-2|TRBV7-9
CASSPGDRRDYGYTF
TGTGCCAGCAGCCCCGGGGACAGGAGGGACTATGGCTACACCTTC
>once|TRBD1|TRBJ2-5|TRBV7-3
CASSFQQGAQQETQYF
TGTGCCAGCAGCTTCCAACAGGGGGCACAGCAAGAGACCCAGTACTTC
>NA|NA|TRBJ1-4|TRBV20-1
CSARDPFREENEKLFF
TGCAGTGCTAGAGATCCGTTCAGGGAGGAAAATGAAAAACTGTTTTTT
>NA|NA|TRBJ2-5|TRBV29-1
CSVDLDSGETQYF
TGCAGCGTTGATTTGGACTCTGGGGAGACCCAGTACTTC
>few|NA|TRBJ2-7|TRBV5-1
CASSLEGGFYEQYF
TGCGCCAGCAGCTTGGAAGGGGGATTCTACGAGCAGTACTTC
>NA|NA|TRBJ2-3|TRBV7-3
CASRALGGTQYF
TGTGCCAGCAGAGCCCTGGGGGGTACGCAGTATTTT
>NA|NA|TRBJ1-1|TRBV29-1
CSSQANTEAFF
TGCAGCAGCCAGGCGAACACTGAAGCTTTCTTT
>few|NA|TRBJ2-5|TRBV25-1
CASSESSRGGARETQYF
TGTGCCAGCAGTGAAAGCTCCAGGGGGGGGGCGAGGGAGACCCAGTACTTC
>few|NA|TRBJ2-7|TRBV19
CASSNLASYEQYF
TGTGCCAGTAGTAATCTCGCCTCCTACGAGCAGTACTTC
>NA|NA|TRBJ1-5|TRBV7-3
CASSRQPQHF
TGTGCCAGCAGTCGGCAGCCCCAGCATTTT
>NA|NA|TRBJ1-1|TRBV20-1
CSASRRMISTEAFF
TGCAGTGCTAGTCGGCGCATGATAAGCACTGAAGCTTTCTTT
>many|NA|TRBJ1-2|TRBV10-3
CAISESGVGNGGYTF
TGTGCCATCAGTGAGAGTGGGGTTGGGAATGGCGGCTACACCTTC
>many|NA|TRBJ2-1|TRBV11-2
CASSLAAGTLYNEQFF
TGTGCCAGCAGCTTAGCAGCTGGAACCCTCTACAATGAGCAGTTCTTC
>NA|NA|TRBJ2-1|TRBV5-1
CASSTDTHNEQFF
TGCGCCAGCAGCACCGACACTCACAATGAGCAGTTCTTC
>few|NA|TRBJ2-7|TRBV30
CAWSVGGSTYEQYF
TGTGCCTGGAGTGTAGGCGGGTCCACCTACGAGCAGTACTTC
>few|TRBD1|TRBJ2-5|TRBV15
CATSMTGPPSTQETQYF
TGTGCCACCAGCATGACAGGGCCCCCCTCAACCCAAGAGACCCAGTACTTC
>NA|NA|TRBJ2-7|TRBV27
CASSLGQYF
TGTGCCAGCAGTTTGGGGCAGTACTTC
>few|NA|TRBJ2-5|TRBV7-3
CASSLTGMGQETQYF
TGTGCCAGCAGCTTAACTGGGATGGGCCAAGAGACCCAGTACTTC
>few|TRBD1|TRBJ2-5|TRBV10-3
CAISDVDRGETQYF
TGTGCCATCAGTGATGTGGACAGGGGAGAGACCCAGTACTTC
>many|NA|TRBJ1-2|TRBV5-1
CASSLGQNYGYTF
TGTGCCAGCAGCTTAGGCCAGAACTATGGCTACACCTTC
>few|TRBD1|TRBJ1-6|TRBV6-5
CASTLQGGSGSPLHF
TGTGCCAGCACCCTCCAGGGGGGTTCGGGTTCACCCCTCCACTTT
>few|NA|TRBJ2-6|TRBV28
CASASVGVGANVLTF
TGTGCCAGCGCCTCCGTTGGGGTTGGGGCCAACGTCCTGACTTTC
>NA|NA|TRBJ2-7|TRBV6-2/TRBV6-3
CASSDRVQYF
TGTGCCAGCAGTGACCGTGTGCAGTACTTC
>NA|NA|TRBJ1-1|TRBV12-3/TRBV12-4
CASTQRGYTEAFF
TGTGCCAGCACCCAGAGGGGGTACACTGAAGCTTTCTTT